Listed here are 17 T cell receptor beta chains from one sample, sequenced in a study of beta chain features in type 1 diabetes. Expressed TCRB transcripts were sequenced because the entire RNA isolate underwent reverse transcription. Method: immunoSEQ multiplex PCR; TCRdb's copy keeps in-frame clones and lacks some. The table has about 180,000 clones, about 7.9% seen once. Antigen specificity for these receptors is unknown. Study-wide points: Researchers report that Type 1 diabetes patients had moderately but significantly shorter TCRB CDR3s across all four CD4+ subsets.

Sequencing was done on a sample of central memory CD4+ T cells from blood. All receptors come from a man in his late teens or twenties with type 1 diabetes.

This clone was seen a few times. The rearrangement joins TRBV11-2 to TRBJ2-3; perhaps TRBD2 as D (6 bases). This CDR3 region has 13 residues. V was shortened by 4 bases and J by 4 bases, with 9 bases between the two germline ends. Germline V gene lookup returns CDR1 SGHAT and CDR2 FQNNGV. The CDR3 sequence is CASSSPGADTQYF. In DNA, the CDR3 is TGTGCCAGCAGCTCGCCGGGGGCAGATACGCAGTATTTT.

This clone turned up a few times. The chain links TRBV4-3 to TRBJ1-5, with D perhaps TRBD1 (5 bases). This CDR3 is built from 15 residues. CDR1 is LGHNA and CDR2 is YSLEER in the germline V gene. V lost 4 bases, J lost 6 bases, and 16 bases lay in between. The CDR3 here is CASSPDWGGGQPQHF. The CDR3 DNA reads TGCGCCAGCAGCCCGGATTGGGGGGGTGGTCAGCCCCAGCATTTT.

The J gene is TRBJ2-1, the V gene TRBV9, with D possibly matching TRBD1 (5 bases). The CDR3 has 14 amino acids. CDR1 is SGDLS, CDR2 YYNGEE, per germline. V was trimmed by 4 bases and J by 7 bases, leaving 15 bases between them. CDR3 residues: CASSPQGQGNEQFF. CDR3 in DNA: TGTGCCAGCAGCCCGCAGGGCCAAGGTAATGAGCAGTTCTTC. The variable domain in full, with the rest retrieved from reference TRBV9 and TRBJ2-1, is DSGVTQTPKHLITATGQRVTLRCSPRSGDLSVYWYQQSLDQGLQFLIQYYNGEERAKGNILERFSAQQFPDLHSELNLSSLELGDSALYFCASSPQGQGNEQFFGPGTRLTVL.

This chain links TRBV4-3 with TRBJ2-2; the D gene is possibly TRBD1 (8 bases). The germline CDR1 and CDR2 sequences are LGHNA and YSLEER. V was pared by 0 bases and J by 6 bases, with 17 bases between. This CDR3 contains 17 residues. CDR3 DNA sequence: TGCGCCAGCAGCCAAGATGCTCACAGGGGGGGGGCCGGGGAGCTGTTTTTT. Protein sequence: CASSQDAHRGGAGELFF.

This clone appeared a few times. The V and J genes are TRBV7-9 and TRBJ2-6; a weak D match, TRBD2 (6 bases). V was cut by 6 bases and J by 1 base, with 13 bases left in between. The CDR3 is made up of 16 amino acids. Germline assignment: CDR1 SEHNR and CDR2 FQNEAQ (reference sequence). CDR3 sequence (DNA): TGTGCCAGCAGTCATGGAGGGTCGTCTGGGGCCAACGTCCTGACTTTC. It codes for CASSHGGSSGANVLTF.

The chain employs TRBV9 and TRBJ2-2; D gene ambiguous. The V gene's germline CDR1 is SGDLS and CDR2 YYNGEE. The CDR3 totals 12 residues. Trimming shortened V by 4 bases and J by 11 bases, and 12 bases separated the two germline ends. In DNA form, the CDR3 reads TGTGCCAGCAGCCGGATGGGCCTCGAGCTGTTTTTT. This encodes CASSRMGLELFF.

The rearrangement joins TRBV5-5 to TRBJ2-2; TRBD2 might be the D (6 bases). CDR1 SGHKS and CDR2 YYEKEE come from the germline V gene (reference sequence). The CDR3 sequence is 17 residues long. V shed 0 bases and J shed 4 bases, with 16 bases lying between them. In DNA, the CDR3 is TGTGCCAGCAGCTTGGCCGGAGGGTATACAACCACCGGGGAGCTGTTTTTT. It encodes CASSLAGGYTTTGELFF.

V and J are TRBV5-1 and TRBJ2-7; D is possibly TRBD2 (5 bases). V was shortened by 0 bases and J by 0 bases, with 16 bases between the two germline ends. Germline V gives CDR1 SGHRS, CDR2 YFSETQ. This CDR3 comprises 17 residues. CDR3 residues: CASSLATSGGFSYEQYF. The DNA of the CDR3 is TGCGCCAGCAGCTTGGCCACGAGTGGAGGATTCTCCTACGAGCAGTACTTC. Based on the CDR3 plus reference TRBV5-1 and TRBJ2-7, the full variable domain is KAGVTQTPRYLIKTRGQQVTLSCSPISGHRSVSWYQQTPGQGLQFLFEYFSETQRNKGNFPGRFSGRQFSNSRSEMNVSTLELGDSALYLCASSLATSGGFSYEQYFGPGTRLTVT.

V gene TRBV6-1 combines with J gene TRBJ2-7, with D perhaps TRBD1 (6 bases). In germline, CDR1 is MNHNS, CDR2 SASEGT. V was cut by 3 bases and J by 2 bases, with 20 bases left in between. The CDR3 is 17 residues long. CDR3 residues: CASSDITGTPIPYEQYF. In DNA, the CDR3 is TGTGCCAGCAGTGATATAACCGGGACACCAATTCCCTACGAGCAGTACTTC.

The rearrangement joins TRBV7-2 to TRBJ2-1; 7 nucleotides line up with TRBD2. The germline CDR1 and CDR2 sequences are SGHTA and FQGNSA. V lost 5 bases, J lost 6 bases, and 7 bases stayed unmatched. The CDR3 spans 14 residues. As DNA, the CDR3 is TGTGCCAGCAGCCCCGCAGCGGGACGCAATGAGCAGTTCTTC. Translation: CASSPAAGRNEQFF.

This clone was observed a handful of times. The chain carries TRBV11-2 and TRBJ2-5; D unclear. From germline, CDR1 is SGHAT and CDR2 FQNNGV. Trimming pared 0 bases from V and 6 bases from J, leaving 5 bases between. The length of the CDR3 is 12 residues. This CDR3 is CASSLDAQTQYF. As DNA, the CDR3 is TGTGCCAGCAGCTTAGATGCGCAGACCCAGTACTTC.

The rearrangement uses TRBV6-5 and TRBJ2-7; D might be TRBD1 (6 bases). Germline V gene data show CDR1 as MNHEY and CDR2 as SVGAGI. V was cut by 0 bases and J by 4 bases, with 13 bases left in between. The CDR3 length is 15 residues. CDR3: CASSYSTGSKYEQYF. The CDR3 DNA follows: TGTGCCAGCAGTTACTCGACAGGATCCAAGTACGAGCAGTACTTC.

This clone has just a few counts. The chain employs TRBV5-1 and TRBJ2-2; TRBD1 matches at 10 bases. Germline CDR1 is SGHRS and CDR2 is YFSETQ. The CDR3 extends over 15 amino acids. The V gene end was trimmed by 4 bases and the J gene end by 6 bases; junction bases not matched to a gene: 6. This chain's CDR3 is CASSPGQGSAGELFF. The CDR3 DNA reads as TGCGCCAGCAGCCCGGGACAGGGGAGCGCCGGGGAGCTGTTTTTT.

This clone came up a few times. This chain links TRBV5-1 with TRBJ2-2; tentative D call: TRBD1 (6 bases). Germline V lookup: CDR1 SGHRS, CDR2 YFSETQ. The CDR3 has 15 amino acids. V was clipped by 2 bases and J by 0 bases, with 8 bases between them. Written as DNA, the CDR3 is TGCGCCAGCAGCTTCACAGGGTCGAACACCGGGGAGCTGTTTTTT. Protein product: CASSFTGSNTGELFF.

The table lists this clone with a few counts. V and J are TRBV5-1 and TRBJ2-7; no reliable D call. Germline assignment: CDR1 SGHRS and CDR2 YFSETQ. Trimming removed 0 bases from V and 4 bases from J, with 11 bases in between. The CDR3 sequence is 14 residues long. CDR3 bases: TGCGCCAGCAGCTTGGGAGGCGTAATTTACGAGCAGTACTTC. It encodes CASSLGGVIYEQYF.

The V call is TRBV7-9, the J call TRBJ1-3; 7 bases align to TRBD1. After removal of 2 bases from V and 0 bases from J, the junction contained 10 bases not matched to a gene. Looked up from germline, CDR1 is SEHNR and CDR2 is FQNEAQ (reference sequence). The CDR3 totals 18 residues. The CDR3 region has the DNA TGTGCCAGCAGCTTATTACGGGGGACAGTTTCCTCTGGAAACACCATATATTTT. Protein: CASSLLRGTVSSGNTIYF. The whole variable domain, remainder taken from reference TRBV7-9 and TRBJ1-3, is DTGVSQNPRHKITKRGQNVTFRCDPISEHNRLYWYRQTLGQGPEFLTYFQNEAQLEKSRLLSDRFSAERPKGSFSTLEIQRTEQGDSAMYLCASSLLRGTVSSGNTIYFGEGSWLTVV.

The sample holds a few counts of this clone. The rearrangement uses TRBV5-1 and TRBJ1-2; possibly TRBD1 for D (6 bases). Germline V CDR1 and CDR2: SGHRS, YFSETQ. Trimming took off 7 bases at V and 8 bases at J, with 18 bases between the two ends. This CDR3 contains 13 residues. CDR3 amino acids: CASGVGGIGGYTF. The CDR3 DNA reads TGCGCCAGCGGAGTAGGGGGAATCGGGGGCTACACCTTC.